The 27 T cell receptor beta chains in this list originate from one sample, sequenced in a study of shared clonotypes between healthy human individuals. Libraries were prepared by immunoSEQ multiplex PCR; TCRdb keeps only in-frame clonotypes and omits some of them. In the table there are more than 2 million clones, 85% to 95% of which are singletons. Sequencing input: naive CD4+ T cells sorted from blood. Subset noted: CD45RA+ positively selected. These receptors all come from a man aged 18 to 30 in good health.

V usage is TRBV7-8 and J usage is TRBJ1-1, with 11 positions matching TRBD1. Germline V lookup: CDR1 SGHVS, CDR2 FQNEAQ. This CDR3 is 16 amino acids long. The J segment lost 8 bases and the V segment lost 2 bases, leaving 10 bases of the junction unmatched. The CDR3: CASSLSGTGGFREAFF. The CDR3 DNA reads TGTGCCAGCAGCTTATCCGGGACAGGGGGTTTTAGGGAAGCTTTCTTT. Complete variable domain (other parts from reference TRBV7-8 and TRBJ1-1): GAGVSQSPRYKVAKRGQDVALRCDPISGHVSLFWYQQALGQGPEFLTYFQNEAQLDKSGLPSDRFFAERPEGSVSTLKIQRTQQEDSAVYLCASSLSGTGGFREAFFGQGTRLTVV.

V and J are TRBV7-6 and TRBJ2-5; a weak D match, TRBD1 (6 bases). Trimming stripped 1 base from V and 0 bases from J, with 12 bases between. Per the germline V gene, CDR1 is SGHVS and CDR2 is FNYEAQ. The CDR3 length is 16 residues. In DNA, the CDR3 is TGTGCCAGCAGCTTAGGGTGGGACAATAACCAAGAGACCCAGTACTTC. Its protein is CASSLGWDNNQETQYF.

The chain combines TRBV6-1 with TRBJ2-7; TRBD2 might be the D (5 bases). Per the germline V gene, CDR1 is MNHNS and CDR2 is SASEGT. V was shortened by 5 bases and J by 6 bases, with 11 bases between the two germline ends. The CDR3 is 12 amino acids. In DNA, the CDR3 is TGTGCCAGCAGTCGGAGGAGCTCCGAGCAGTACTTC. Protein sequence: CASSRRSSEQYF.

The CDR3 DNA sequence: TGCGCCAGCAACCTCCTGGGGATCAGCACAGATACGCAGTATTTT. Its protein is CASNLLGISTDTQYF. This chain joins TRBV5-1 and TRBJ2-3; no firm D call. V was shortened by 6 bases and J by 0 bases, with 14 bases between the two germline ends. This CDR3 is 15 amino acids long. Germline V gives CDR1 SGHRS, CDR2 YFSETQ.

This clone was observed once. This chain uses TRBV5-6 with TRBJ2-1; 8 nucleotides line up with TRBD2. Germline CDR1 SGHDT, CDR2 YYEEEE. The ends lost 6 bases at V and 6 bases at J; junction bases unmatched: 11. The CDR3 spans 15 residues. CDR3 nucleotides: TGTGCCAGCACCACGCGGGCGGGAGGAGGCAATGAGCAGTTCTTC. It is translated as CASTTRAGGGNEQFF. The full variable domain, completed using reference TRBV5-6 and TRBJ2-1, is DAGVTQSPTHLIKTRGQQVTLRCSPKSGHDTVSWYQQALGQGPQFIFQYYEEEERQRGNFPDRFSGHQFPNYSSELNVNALLLGDSALYLCASTTRAGGGNEQFFGPGTRLTVL.

V usage is TRBV6-5 and J usage is TRBJ2-7; the match to TRBD1 covers 8 bases. Germline CDR1 and CDR2: MNHEY and SVGAGI. V lost 0 bases to trimming and J lost 4 bases; unmatched junction nucleotides: 5. The CDR3 is made up of 15 amino acids. In nucleotides, the CDR3 is TGTGCCAGCAGTTACTCGAACAGACAGGGGTACGAGCAGTACTTC. Encoded protein: CASSYSNRQGYEQYF.

The chain carries TRBV27 and TRBJ2-7, with D perhaps matching TRBD1 (5 bases). This CDR3 is built from 13 residues. Germline CDR1 MNHEY, CDR2 SMNVEV (reference sequence). Deletions cut 6 bases from V and 2 bases from J, with 11 bases between. The CDR3 nucleotides are TGTGCCAGCAGCCTCCTAGGGGCCTACGAGCAGTACTTC. Amino acids: CASSLLGAYEQYF.

The V and J genes are TRBV11-2 and TRBJ2-1, with unresolved D. V was clipped by 5 bases and J by 9 bases, with 17 bases between them. This CDR3 region has 14 residues. Germline CDR1 reads SGHAT; CDR2 reads FQNNGV. CDR3 protein: CASSKPRARSEQFF. DNA of the CDR3: TGTGCCAGCAGCAAACCCCGGGCTAGGAGTGAGCAGTTCTTC.

This clone was seen once. The CDR3: CASSPSIAGSYEQYF. In nucleotides, the CDR3 is TGTGCCAGCAGTCCCTCGATAGCAGGCTCCTACGAGCAGTACTTC. J is TRBJ2-7 and V is TRBV27, with D unresolved. Germline loops: CDR1 MNHEY, CDR2 SMNVEV (reference sequence). The CDR3 has 15 residues. Trimming stripped 5 bases from V and 0 bases from J, with 14 bases between.

The CDR3 region has the DNA TGTGCCAGCAGCGTAGGGGGGGCGATCAATCAGCCCCAGCATTTT. It specifies CASSVGGAINQPQHF. This rearrangement joins TRBV9 to TRBJ1-5; possible D gene TRBD1, 6 bases. There are 15 residues in the CDR3. Germline values: CDR1 SGDLS, CDR2 YYNGEE. The V gene lost 0 bases and the J gene lost 3 bases, with 10 bases spanning the gap. Complete variable domain (other parts from reference TRBV9 and TRBJ1-5): DSGVTQTPKHLITATGQRVTLRCSPRSGDLSVYWYQQSLDQGLQFLIQYYNGEERAKGNILERFSAQQFPDLHSELNLSSLELGDSALYFCASSVGGAINQPQHFGDGTRLSIL.

The chain has TRBV7-2 and TRBJ2-1, with 11 bases fitting TRBD2. The CDR3 contains 17 residues. Germline V lookup: CDR1 SGHTA, CDR2 FQGNSA. The V segment lost 4 bases and the J segment 5 bases; nucleotides outside the gene matches: 10. CDR3 sequence reads: CASSSPILAGVNNEQFF. The CDR3 region has the DNA TGTGCCAGCAGCTCACCAATACTAGCGGGGGTCAACAATGAGCAGTTCTTC.

The V call is TRBV11-2, the J call TRBJ2-5; D might be TRBD1 (5 bases). The CDR3 is 15 residues long. V was trimmed by 1 base and J by 2 bases, leaving 11 bases between them. The germline V gene has CDR1 SGHAT and CDR2 FQNNGV. CDR3 residues: CASSLVPGRQETQYF. CDR3 sequence (DNA): TGTGCCAGCAGCTTAGTTCCAGGGCGACAAGAGACCCAGTACTTC.

The V and J genes are TRBV10-3 and TRBJ2-1, with 7 bases aligning to TRBD2. V dropped 10 bases and J dropped 8; count of bases not matched to a gene: 11. This CDR3 comprises 13 residues. Germline V gene sequence: CDR1 ENHRY, CDR2 SYGVKD. CDR3: CATSSGDWYEQFF. The CDR3 DNA follows: TGTGCCACCTCGAGCGGGGACTGGTATGAGCAGTTCTTC.

About this clone: In the same sample, other DNA sequences code for this CDR3. This chain joins TRBV29-1 and TRBJ2-5, with D perhaps TRBD1 or TRBD2 (5 bases each). V was pared by 4 bases and J by 1 base, with 7 bases between. CDR3 size: 12 residues. Per germline, CDR1 SQVTM and CDR2 ANQGSEA. CDR3 residues: CSVARGQETQYF. The CDR3 nucleotides are TGCAGCGTTGCGAGGGGCCAAGAGACCCAGTACTTC.

The V call is TRBV6-5, the J call TRBJ1-2, with D possibly matching TRBD1 (5 bases). This CDR3 comprises 12 residues. Germline CDR1 reads MNHEY; CDR2 reads SVGAGI. V was cut by 2 bases and J by 5 bases, with 6 bases left in between. This CDR3 reads CASSYDRYGYTF. CDR3 sequence (DNA): TGTGCCAGCAGTTACGACAGATATGGCTACACCTTC.

V gene TRBV6-1 combines with J gene TRBJ2-7; no clear D gene. V was pared by 1 base and J by 0 bases, with 7 bases between. The CDR3 covers 14 residues. Germline values: CDR1 MNHNS, CDR2 SASEGT. The CDR3 protein is CASSEVGNSYEQYF. The CDR3 region has the DNA TGTGCCAGCAGTGAAGTCGGAAACTCCTACGAGCAGTACTTC.

This CDR3 is CASSLFGRGDQPQHF. In nucleotides, the CDR3 is TGTGCCAGCAGCTTATTTGGCAGGGGTGATCAGCCCCAGCATTTT. This chain connects TRBV7-2 to TRBJ1-5; possibly TRBD1 for D (6 bases). V was trimmed by 2 bases and J by 5 bases, leaving 13 bases between them. Germline V CDR1 and CDR2: SGHTA, FQGNSA. The CDR3 has 15 amino acids.

The J gene is TRBJ2-5, the V gene TRBV7-2, with 10 nucleotides matching TRBD2. The CDR3 contains 15 residues. With 5 bases clipped from V and 5 bases from J, the junction kept 8 bases outside the gene matches. CDR1 and CDR2 (germline): SGHTA, FQGNSA. As DNA, the CDR3 is TGTGCCAGCAGCCGTACTAGCGGGACTGTGGAGACCCAGTACTTC. Protein product: CASSRTSGTVETQYF.

This sequence joins TRBV6-5 and TRBJ1-2, with 7 nucleotides matching TRBD1. V gave up 4 bases and J gave up 7 bases; unmatched junction bases: 6. The CDR3 loop spans 13 amino acids. The germline V gene has CDR1 MNHEY and CDR2 SVGAGI. This CDR3 is CASSSDRRLGYTF. The DNA of the CDR3 is TGTGCCAGCAGTTCGGACAGGCGGCTTGGCTACACCTTC.

This chain's CDR3 is CASSESRSYEQYF. In DNA, the CDR3 is TGCGCCAGCAGTGAGTCCCGATCTTACGAGCAGTACTTC. This chain joins TRBV10-1 and TRBJ2-7, with no clear D. V lost 0 bases to trimming and J lost 4 bases, with 7 bases between them. Germline-derived CDR1 and CDR2 are WNHNN and SYGVQD (reference sequence). CDR3 length equals 13 residues.

J is TRBJ2-7 and V is TRBV11-2; the match to TRBD2 covers 8 bases. The CDR3 contains 14 residues. Trimming took 4 bases from V and 3 from J; bases not matched to a gene: 5. Germline V gives CDR1 SGHAT, CDR2 FQNNGV. CDR3 DNA sequence: TGTGCCAGCAGCTCCCCTCGGGAGGGCTACGAGCAGTACTTC. The encoded protein is CASSSPREGYEQYF.

For this clone: One end of the junction varies from germline; a read error may be responsible. Other DNA variants within this sample encode the same CDR3. The rearrangement links TRBV28 to TRBJ2-7; possibly TRBD1 for D (5 bases). The CDR3 length is 16 residues. CDR1 is MDHEN and CDR2 is SYDVKM in the germline V gene. CDR3 sequence (DNA): TGTGCCAGCAGTTTAATTGGCAGGGAAAGGGGCTACGAACAGTACTTC. Amino acids: CASSLIGRERGYEQYF.

The chain links TRBV15 to TRBJ1-3, with D uncertain. V shed 5 bases and J shed 0 bases, with 8 bases lying between them. Germline loops: CDR1 LNHNV, CDR2 YYDKDF (reference sequence). This CDR3 spans 14 amino acids. Here the CDR3 reads CATSLWGSGNTIYF. CDR3 DNA sequence: TGTGCCACCAGCCTTTGGGGCTCTGGAAACACCATATATTTT.

This clone was counted between two and nine times. V is TRBV29-1 and J is TRBJ2-4; D unclear. The length of the CDR3 is 15 residues. V lost 0 bases to trimming and J lost 0 bases, with 9 bases between them. Germline assignment: CDR1 SQVTM and CDR2 ANQGSEA. CDR3 region: CSVEDRRLAKNIQYF. The DNA for the CDR3 is TGCAGCGTTGAAGATCGACGGCTAGCCAAAAACATTCAGTACTTC.

As for this clone: The sample holds other DNA sequences that translate to the same CDR3. V gene TRBV6-5 combines with J gene TRBJ2-1, with 10 bases lining up with TRBD2. This CDR3 is 15 amino acids long. The J segment lost 4 bases and the V segment lost 6 bases, leaving 6 bases of the junction unmatched. CDR1 is MNHEY and CDR2 is SVGAGI in the germline V gene. The CDR3 bases are TGTGCCAGCAGCCCGCTAGCGGGAGCGTACAATGAGCAGTTCTTC. Amino acids: CASSPLAGAYNEQFF.

The rearrangement joins TRBV20-1 to TRBJ1-1; TRBD1 might be the D (6 bases). The CDR3 spans 10 residues. Germline V gene sequence: CDR1 DFQATT, CDR2 SNEGSKA (reference sequence). CDR3 residues: CRPGTIEAFF. The CDR3, as DNA: TGCAGGCCCGGGACAATTGAAGCTTTCTTT.

About this clone itself: Other DNA sequences of this sample code for an identical CDR3. J is TRBJ1-4 and V is TRBV28; D is possibly TRBD1 (6 bases). Trimming removed 5 bases at V and 0 bases at J, with 10 bases between. Per the germline V gene, CDR1 is MDHEN and CDR2 is SYDVKM. The CDR3 loop spans 15 amino acids. Here the CDR3 DNA reads TGTGCCAGCAGTCGATCAGGGGCAACTAATGAAAAACTGTTTTTT. This encodes CASSRSGATNEKLFF.